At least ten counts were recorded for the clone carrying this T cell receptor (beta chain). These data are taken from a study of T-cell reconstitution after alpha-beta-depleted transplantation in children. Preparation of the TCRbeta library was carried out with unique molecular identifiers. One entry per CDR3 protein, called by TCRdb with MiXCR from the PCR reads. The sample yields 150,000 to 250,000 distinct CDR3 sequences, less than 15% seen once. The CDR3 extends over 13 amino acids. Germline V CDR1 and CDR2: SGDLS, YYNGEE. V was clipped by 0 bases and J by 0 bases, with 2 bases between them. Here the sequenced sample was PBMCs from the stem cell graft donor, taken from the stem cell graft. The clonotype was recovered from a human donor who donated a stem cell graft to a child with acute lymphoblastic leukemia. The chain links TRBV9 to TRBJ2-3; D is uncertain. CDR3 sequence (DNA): TGTGCCAGCAGCGTAGGGAGCACAGATACGCAGTATTTT. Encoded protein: CASSVGSTDTQYF.